Each of the 21 T cell receptor beta chains below was sequenced from the same sample in a study of cytomegalovirus exposure and HLA in healthy donors. Assay used: immunoSEQ multiplex PCR; TCRdb lists only in-frame clones, some missing. The sample lists about 44,000 clones; 80% to 95% were seen once. The sample was PBMCs. These receptors all come from a woman younger than 30 in good health and CMV-seronegative.

J is TRBJ2-6 and V is TRBV7-9; D might be TRBD2 (5 bases). The CDR3 totals 14 residues. Germline-derived CDR1 and CDR2 are SEHNR and FQNEAQ (reference sequence). The V gene lost 6 bases and the J gene lost 0 bases, with 6 bases spanning the gap. The chain's CDR3 is CASRRGSGANVLTF. CDR3 DNA: TGTGCCAGCAGACGGGGCTCTGGGGCCAACGTCCTGACTTTC.

The V call is TRBV28, the J call TRBJ1-5; D gene unclear. The CDR3 is 14 residues long. V was cut by 1 base and J by 1 base, with 5 bases left in between. Germline assignment: CDR1 MDHEN and CDR2 SYDVKM. CDR3 nucleotides: TGTGCCAGCAGTTTATTGCGCAGCAATCAGCCCCAGCATTTT. This translates into CASSLLRSNQPQHF.

V and J are TRBV28 and TRBJ1-3, with D maybe TRBD1 (5 bases). The germline V gene encodes CDR1 MDHEN and CDR2 SYDVKM. Between the trimmed V and J ends, which lost 6 bases and 4 bases, there was a span of 13 bases. The CDR3 has 14 amino acids. CDR3 in DNA: TGTGCCAGCAGCAAGACAGCGCGGGGAAACACCATATATTTT. Amino acids: CASSKTARGNTIYF.

A single count supports this clone. The V and J genes are TRBV30 and TRBJ2-7; TRBD1 is a possible D gene (6 bases). V dropped 5 bases and J dropped 6 bases, with 17 bases sitting between them. This CDR3 region has 13 residues. The germline gives CDR1 GTSNPN, CDR2 SVGIG (reference sequence). The CDR3 DNA reads as TGTGCCTGGGAGAAACAGGGCCCTCTCGAGCAGTACTTC. Translated, it gives CAWEKQGPLEQYF.

The chain combines TRBV9 with TRBJ1-4; a possible D gene is TRBD1 (6 bases). The germline V and J ends were trimmed by 0 bases and 3 bases, with 9 bases remaining between them. CDR3 length equals 15 residues. CDR1 is SGDLS, CDR2 YYNGEE, per germline. CDR3 sequence reads: CASSVDGTPNEKLFF. As DNA, the CDR3 is TGTGCCAGCAGCGTAGACGGGACACCTAATGAAAAACTGTTTTTT.

This rearrangement joins TRBV27 to TRBJ2-1, with 9 bases that match TRBD1. This CDR3 has 14 amino acids. V lost 5 bases and J lost 4; bases outside the gene matches: 3. Per the germline V gene, CDR1 is MNHEY and CDR2 is SMNVEV (reference sequence). The DNA for the CDR3 is TGTGCCAGCAGTCGGGACAGGGCTTACAATGAGCAGTTCTTC. This codes for CASSRDRAYNEQFF.

This clone was seen once. The V and J genes are TRBV5-4 and TRBJ2-6; D might be TRBD1 (5 bases). Germline CDR1 and CDR2: SGHNT and YYREEE (reference sequence). CDR3 length: 16 residues. V was pared by 1 base and J by 4 bases, with 12 bases between. CDR3 sequence reads: CASSLQRGMGANVLTF. The CDR3 DNA follows: TGTGCCAGCAGCTTGCAAAGGGGAATGGGGGCCAACGTCCTGACTTTC.

The chain uses TRBV5-4 and TRBJ2-7; D perhaps matches TRBD1 (5 bases). CDR3 length equals 15 residues. The V and J ends lost 5 bases and 0 bases respectively, with 15 bases between them. Per the germline V gene, CDR1 is SGHNT and CDR2 is YYREEE (reference sequence). CDR3 sequence reads: CASRKARESSYEQYF. The CDR3 DNA follows: TGTGCCAGCAGGAAGGCCAGGGAAAGCTCCTACGAGCAGTACTTC.

The rearrangement uses TRBV2 and TRBJ1-3, with D maybe TRBD1 (6 bases). V lost 8 bases and J 4 bases, leaving 24 bases between the germline ends. The CDR3 is 17 amino acids. Germline V lookup: CDR1 SNHLY, CDR2 FYNNEI. The CDR3 bases are TGTGCCAGCTCCGGGACAAAGGATGGGTTAAAAGGAAACACCATATATTTT. Translating gives CASSGTKDGLKGNTIYF.

The chain joins TRBV19 to TRBJ1-5, with 12 positions matching TRBD1. V shed 4 bases, J shed 1 base, and the junction held 5 bases outside the gene matches. The CDR3 covers 17 residues. CDR1 is LNHDA, CDR2 SQIVND, per germline (reference sequence). The CDR3 nucleotides are TGTGCCAGTAGTAAGGGACAGGGGGCAGCAAGCAATCAGCCCCAGCATTTT. Protein sequence: CASSKGQGAASNQPQHF.

The chain links TRBV9 to TRBJ2-7, with D unclear. The germline V and J ends were trimmed by 2 bases and 0 bases, with 9 bases remaining between them. This CDR3 spans 14 amino acids. Germline V gene sequence: CDR1 SGDLS, CDR2 YYNGEE. The DNA for the CDR3 is TGTGCCAGCAGCGTTAGCCCCAGCTCCTACGAGCAGTACTTC. This gives the protein CASSVSPSSYEQYF.

The rearrangement uses TRBV28 and TRBJ1-1; D is unclear. Germline V gene sequence: CDR1 MDHEN, CDR2 SYDVKM. The CDR3 has 14 residues. V was shortened by 6 bases and J by 5 bases, with 16 bases between the two germline ends. The CDR3 here is CASRFGLRETEAFF. The DNA for the CDR3 is TGTGCCAGCAGATTCGGACTCCGGGAGACTGAAGCTTTCTTT.

The chain carries TRBV5-1 and TRBJ2-5, with TRBD2 identical over 8 bases. The V and J ends lost 2 bases and 5 bases, in that order; junction bases with no gene match: 8. Germline values: CDR1 SGHRS, CDR2 YFSETQ. The CDR3 loop spans 15 amino acids. The CDR3 DNA is TGCGCCAGCAGCTTCGGGACTAGTGTCGAGGAGACCCAGTACTTC. This gives the protein CASSFGTSVEETQYF.

V and J are TRBV28 and TRBJ1-4, with D maybe TRBD1 (6 bases). The CDR3 is 16 amino acids. With 5 bases removed from V and 4 bases from J, the gap between germline ends came to 17 bases. Germline loops: CDR1 MDHEN, CDR2 SYDVKM. The CDR3 reads CASSLTFGTNNEKLFF. The CDR3 nucleotides read TGTGCCAGCAGTCTGACCTTCGGGACAAATAATGAAAAACTGTTTTTT.

The J gene is TRBJ2-3, the V gene TRBV5-6; 13 bases agree with TRBD2. The V gene end was trimmed by 4 bases and the J gene end by 1 base; junction bases not matched to a gene: 9. Germline lookup yields CDR1 SGHDT and CDR2 YYEEEE. The CDR3 is made up of 18 amino acids. The CDR3 DNA reads TGTGCCAGCAGCATGACTAGCGGGGGGATAGGTGGCACAGATACGCAGTATTTT. This codes for CASSMTSGGIGGTDTQYF.

CDR3 DNA sequence: TGTGCCAGCAGCGCCGGTGGGGGGATTAATTCACCCCTCCACTTT. Protein: CASSAGGGINSPLHF. This rearrangement joins TRBV9 to TRBJ1-6; tentative D call: TRBD1 (5 bases). Germline lookup yields CDR1 SGDLS and CDR2 YYNGEE. This CDR3 contains 15 residues. Trimming took off 3 bases at V and 6 bases at J, with 13 bases between the two ends. The complete variable domain, with remaining parts taken from reference TRBV9 and TRBJ1-6, reads DSGVTQTPKHLITATGQRVTLRCSPRSGDLSVYWYQQSLDQGLQFLIQYYNGEERAKGNILERFSAQQFPDLHSELNLSSLELGDSALYFCASSAGGGINSPLHFGNGTRLTVT.

The V call is TRBV29-1, the J call TRBJ2-7; 9 nucleotides agree with TRBD1. CDR1 is SQVTM, CDR2 ANQGSEA, per germline. This CDR3 has 14 amino acids. V was clipped by 6 bases and J by 3 bases; unmatched bases: 9. This CDR3 reads CSVTGTGNFYEQYF. The CDR3 DNA follows: TGCAGCGTCACCGGGACAGGGAATTTCTACGAGCAGTACTTC.

The chain joins TRBV19 to TRBJ2-5; perhaps TRBD2 as D (8 bases). Trimming left V 3 bases short and J 2 bases short, with 19 bases between. CDR1 is LNHDA and CDR2 is SQIVND in the germline V gene (reference sequence). The CDR3 extends over 17 amino acids. CDR3 sequence (DNA): TGTGCCAGTAGTATTGGGAGGGGGCGGGGGGCTCAAGAGACCCAGTACTTC. Translated, it gives CASSIGRGRGAQETQYF.

The rearrangement uses TRBV4-1 and TRBJ2-2; D unresolved. V dropped 3 bases and J dropped 1 base, with 6 bases sitting between them. This CDR3 region has 14 residues. Germline loops: CDR1 MGHRA, CDR2 YSYEKL. CDR3 in amino acids: CASSHRQNTGELFF. The DNA of the CDR3 is TGCGCCAGCAGCCATCGACAGAACACCGGGGAGCTGTTTTTT.

The chain carries TRBV4-1 and TRBJ1-2; a weak D match, TRBD1 (6 bases). Germline V gives CDR1 MGHRA, CDR2 YSYEKL. The CDR3 contains 16 residues. The V end lost 0 bases, the J end lost 5 bases, and 16 bases lay between the germline ends. The chain's CDR3 is CASSQDYRDKVYGYTF. The CDR3 bases are TGCGCCAGCAGCCAAGATTACAGGGATAAGGTTTATGGCTACACCTTC.

The rearrangement uses TRBV5-1 and TRBJ2-4; 7 bases are a match to TRBD2. The J segment lost 3 bases and the V segment lost 1 base, leaving 10 bases of the junction unmatched. CDR3 size: 17 residues. Looked up from germline, CDR1 is SGHRS and CDR2 is YFSETQ. In DNA form, the CDR3 reads TGCGCCAGCAGCTTGACAAGCGGGACTCACGGCAAAAACATTCAGTACTTC. Translated, it gives CASSLTSGTHGKNIQYF.